Below, 5 T cell receptor beta chains from the same sample are listed, as sequenced in a study of T cells expressing NK-cell markers. Following a re-call of the 5' RACE reads, TCRdb has one entry per CDR3 protein and lacks DNA. This sample's table reports roughly 430,000 distinct CDR3 sequences. The source material was blood T cells: a sorted CD56 or NKG2C T cell subset, CD4+ or CD8+ T cells, or bulk PBMC T cells (not recorded which). The source of these receptors is a woman between 18 and 70 years old in good health.

This chain uses TRBV19 with TRBJ2-5; TCRdb selects TRBD1, and the lack of DNA leaves this call unchecked. CDR1 and CDR2 from the germline V gene are LNHDA and SQIVND (reference sequence). The CDR3 runs to 15 residues. The CDR3 loop reads CASSGGTEIQETQYF.

The chain has TRBV5-1 and TRBJ2-3; the TCRdb D gene call, TRBD2, has no DNA to confirm it. Germline CDR1 and CDR2: SGHRS and YFSETQ. The CDR3 spans 16 residues. This CDR3 reads CASSLGGTSGTDAQYF.

J is TRBJ2-1 and V is TRBV9; checking the TCRdb D call of TRBD1 is not possible without DNA. The CDR3 length is 16 residues. Germline assignment: CDR1 SGDLS and CDR2 YYNGEE. The CDR3 is CASSLTATLSYNEQFF. Complete variable domain (other parts from reference TRBV9 and TRBJ2-1): DSGVTQTPKHLITATGQRVTLRCSPRSGDLSVYWYQQSLDQGLQFLIQYYNGEERAKGNILERFSAQQFPDLHSELNLSSLELGDSALYFCASSLTATLSYNEQFFGPGTRLTVL.

The V call is TRBV12-3 or TRBV12-4, the J call TRBJ1-1; the D call from TCRdb, TRBD1, cannot be confirmed without DNA. The CDR3 runs to 14 residues. The CDR3 here is CASSLPGAGTEAFF.

The chain couples TRBV20-1 to TRBJ1-1. This CDR3 spans 13 amino acids. The germline V gene has CDR1 DFQATT and CDR2 SNEGSKA (reference sequence). CDR3 residues: CSGGGGRNTEAFF.